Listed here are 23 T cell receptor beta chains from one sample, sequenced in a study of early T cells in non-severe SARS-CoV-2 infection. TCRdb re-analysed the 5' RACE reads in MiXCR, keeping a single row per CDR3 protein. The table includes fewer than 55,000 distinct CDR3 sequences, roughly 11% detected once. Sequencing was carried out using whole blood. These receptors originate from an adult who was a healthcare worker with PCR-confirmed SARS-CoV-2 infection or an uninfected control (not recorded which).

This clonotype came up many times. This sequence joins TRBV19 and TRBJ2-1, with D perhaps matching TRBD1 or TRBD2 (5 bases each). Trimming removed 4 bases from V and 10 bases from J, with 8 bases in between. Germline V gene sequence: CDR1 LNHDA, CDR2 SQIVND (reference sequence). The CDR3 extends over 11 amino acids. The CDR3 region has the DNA TGTGCCAGTAGTAGAGGGACCGAGCAGTTCTTC. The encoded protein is CASSRGTEQFF. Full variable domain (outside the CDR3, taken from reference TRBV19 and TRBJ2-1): DGGITQSPKYLFRKEGQNVTLSCEQNLNHDAMYWYRQDPGQGLRLIYYSQIVNDFQKGDIAEGYSVSREKKESFPLTVTSAQKNPTAFYLCASSRGTEQFFGPGTRLTVL.

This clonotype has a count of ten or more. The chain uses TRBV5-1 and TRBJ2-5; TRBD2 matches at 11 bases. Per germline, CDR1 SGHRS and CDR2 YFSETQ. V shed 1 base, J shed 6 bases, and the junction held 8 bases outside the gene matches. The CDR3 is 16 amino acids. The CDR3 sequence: CASSLLPSGGIKTQYF. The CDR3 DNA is TGCGCCAGCAGCTTGCTGCCTAGCGGGGGGATCAAGACCCAGTACTTC.

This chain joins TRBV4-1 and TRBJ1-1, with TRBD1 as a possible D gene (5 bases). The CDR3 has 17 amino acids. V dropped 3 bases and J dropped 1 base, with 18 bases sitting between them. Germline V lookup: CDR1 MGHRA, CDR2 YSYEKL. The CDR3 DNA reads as TGCGCCAGCAGCCACCCCCGATGGGGGGGGAGGAACACTGAAGCTTTCTTT. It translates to CASSHPRWGGRNTEAFF.

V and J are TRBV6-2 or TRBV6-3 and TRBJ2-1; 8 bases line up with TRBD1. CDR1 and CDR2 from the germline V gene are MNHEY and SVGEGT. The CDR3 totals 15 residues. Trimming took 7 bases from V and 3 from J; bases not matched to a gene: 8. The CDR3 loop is CASTYRGQGYNEQFF. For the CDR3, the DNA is TGTGCCAGCACCTACAGAGGACAGGGCTACAATGAGCAGTTCTTC.

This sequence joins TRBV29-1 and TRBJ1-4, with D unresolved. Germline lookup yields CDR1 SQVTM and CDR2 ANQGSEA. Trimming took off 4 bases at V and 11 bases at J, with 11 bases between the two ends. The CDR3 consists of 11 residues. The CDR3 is CSVAPGGKLFF. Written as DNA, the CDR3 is TGCAGCGTTGCCCCAGGCGGTAAACTGTTTTTT.

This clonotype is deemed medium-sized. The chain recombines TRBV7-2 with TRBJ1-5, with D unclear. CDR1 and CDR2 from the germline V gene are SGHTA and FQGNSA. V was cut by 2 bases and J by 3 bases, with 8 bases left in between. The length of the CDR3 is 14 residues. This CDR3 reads CASSLSSDNQPQHF. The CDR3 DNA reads TGTGCCAGCAGCTTAAGCTCAGACAATCAGCCCCAGCATTTT.

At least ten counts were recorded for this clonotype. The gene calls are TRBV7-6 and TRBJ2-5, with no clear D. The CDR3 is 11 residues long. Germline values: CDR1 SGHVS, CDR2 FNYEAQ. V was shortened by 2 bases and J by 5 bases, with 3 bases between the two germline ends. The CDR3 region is CASSLLETQYF. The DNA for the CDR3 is TGTGCCAGCAGCTTACTGGAGACCCAGTACTTC.

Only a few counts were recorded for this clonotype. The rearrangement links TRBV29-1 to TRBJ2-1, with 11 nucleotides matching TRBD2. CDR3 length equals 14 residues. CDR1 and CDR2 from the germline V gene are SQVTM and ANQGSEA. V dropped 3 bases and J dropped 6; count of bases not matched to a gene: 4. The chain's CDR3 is CSVETSGELNEQFF. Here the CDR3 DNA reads TGCAGCGTTGAGACTAGCGGGGAACTCAATGAGCAGTTCTTC.

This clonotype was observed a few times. CDR3 nucleotide sequence: TGTGCCAGCAGAAATGTGAACGTCGGGACAGCGTACGAGCAGTACTTC. It encodes CASRNVNVGTAYEQYF. The gene calls are TRBV6-2 or TRBV6-3 and TRBJ2-7, with TRBD1 identical over 7 bases. The germline gives CDR1 MNHEY, CDR2 SVGEGT. The V segment lost 6 bases and the J segment 4 bases; nucleotides outside the gene matches: 15. The CDR3 spans 16 residues.

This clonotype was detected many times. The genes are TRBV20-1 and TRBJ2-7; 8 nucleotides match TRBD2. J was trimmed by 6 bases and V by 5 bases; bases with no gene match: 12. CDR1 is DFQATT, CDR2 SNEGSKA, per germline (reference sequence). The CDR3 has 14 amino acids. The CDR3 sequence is CSARSPGLDLEQYF. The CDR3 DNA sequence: TGCAGTGCTCGAAGCCCGGGACTAGATCTCGAGCAGTACTTC.

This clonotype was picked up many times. Written as DNA, the CDR3 is TGTGCCAGCAGTTTAGCAGGGGGCTTGGAGACCCAGTACTTC. Protein product: CASSLAGGLETQYF. The rearrangement uses TRBV28 and TRBJ2-5; 8 bases match TRBD1. The CDR3 sequence is 14 residues long. In germline, CDR1 is MDHEN, CDR2 SYDVKM. After removal of 2 bases from V and 5 bases from J, the junction contained 4 bases not matched to a gene. The full variable domain, completed using reference TRBV28 and TRBJ2-5, is DVKVTQSSRYLVKRTGEKVFLECVQDMDHENMFWYRQDPGLGLRLIYFSYDVKMKEKGDIPEGYSVSREKKERFSLILESASTNQTSMYLCASSLAGGLETQYFGPGTRLLVL.

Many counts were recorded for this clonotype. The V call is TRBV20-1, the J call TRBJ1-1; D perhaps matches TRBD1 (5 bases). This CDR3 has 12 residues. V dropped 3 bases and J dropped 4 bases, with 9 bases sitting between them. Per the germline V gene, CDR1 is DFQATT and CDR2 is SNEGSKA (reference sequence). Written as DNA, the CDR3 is TGCAGTGCTAGTAGAGGGGCCACTGAAGCTTTCTTT. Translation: CSASRGATEAFF.

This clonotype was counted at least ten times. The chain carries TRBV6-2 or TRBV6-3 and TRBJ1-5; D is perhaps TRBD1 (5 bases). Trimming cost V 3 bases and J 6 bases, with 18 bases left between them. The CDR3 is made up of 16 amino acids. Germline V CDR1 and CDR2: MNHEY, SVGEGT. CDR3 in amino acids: CASSYLRGGNGQPQHF. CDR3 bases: TGTGCCAGCAGTTATCTGAGGGGAGGCAATGGTCAGCCCCAGCATTTT.

CDR3 DNA sequence: TGTGCCAGCAGGCCGAGGTACCCGTCCTACAATGAGCAGTTCTTC. This gives the protein CASRPRYPSYNEQFF. This chain links TRBV12-3 or TRBV12-4 with TRBJ2-1, with no clear D. Trimming removed 6 bases from V and 1 base from J, with 13 bases in between. There are 15 residues in the CDR3.

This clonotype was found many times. CDR3 loop: CASKGGTEAFF. CDR3 nucleotide sequence: TGTGCCAGCAAAGGGGGCACTGAAGCTTTCTTT. The chain has TRBV7-8 and TRBJ1-1, with D possibly TRBD1 on 6 matching bases. The CDR3 runs 11 residues. The germline V gene encodes CDR1 SGHVS and CDR2 FQNEAQ. V was trimmed by 7 bases and J by 4 bases, leaving 7 bases between them.

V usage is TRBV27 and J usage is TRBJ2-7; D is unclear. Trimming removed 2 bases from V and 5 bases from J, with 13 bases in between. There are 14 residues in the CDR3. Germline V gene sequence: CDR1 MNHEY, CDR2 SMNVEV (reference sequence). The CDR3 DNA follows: TGTGCCAGCAGTTTACGGCCTAGTGGGAACGAGCAGTACTTC. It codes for CASSLRPSGNEQYF.

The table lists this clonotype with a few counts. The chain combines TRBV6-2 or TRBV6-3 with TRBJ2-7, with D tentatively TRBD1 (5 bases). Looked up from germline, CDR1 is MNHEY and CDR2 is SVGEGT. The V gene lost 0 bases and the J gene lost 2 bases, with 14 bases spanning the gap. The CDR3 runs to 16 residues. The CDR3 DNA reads TGTGCCAGCAGTTACTCGAGGTTGGGGCAGACCTACGAGCAGTACTTC. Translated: CASSYSRLGQTYEQYF.

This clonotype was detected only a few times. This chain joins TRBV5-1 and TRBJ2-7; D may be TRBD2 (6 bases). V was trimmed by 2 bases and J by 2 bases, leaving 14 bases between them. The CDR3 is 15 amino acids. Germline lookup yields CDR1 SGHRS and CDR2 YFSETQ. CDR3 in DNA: TGCGCCAGCAGCTTTCTCCCGGAGGGAGCCTACGAGCAGTACTTC. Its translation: CASSFLPEGAYEQYF.

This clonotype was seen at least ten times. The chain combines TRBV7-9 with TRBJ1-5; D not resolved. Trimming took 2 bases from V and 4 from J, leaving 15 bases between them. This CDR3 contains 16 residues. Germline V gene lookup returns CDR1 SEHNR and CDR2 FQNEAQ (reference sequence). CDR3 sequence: CASSLWVSGGNQPQHF. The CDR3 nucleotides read TGTGCCAGCAGCTTATGGGTCTCTGGCGGGAATCAGCCCCAGCATTTT.

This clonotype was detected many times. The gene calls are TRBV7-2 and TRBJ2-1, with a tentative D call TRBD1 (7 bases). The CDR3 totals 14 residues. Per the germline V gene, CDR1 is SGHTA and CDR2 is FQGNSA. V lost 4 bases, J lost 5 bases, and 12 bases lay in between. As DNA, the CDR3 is TGTGCCAGCAGCTCCCAGGGGGGAAACAATGAGCAGTTCTTC. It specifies CASSSQGGNNEQFF. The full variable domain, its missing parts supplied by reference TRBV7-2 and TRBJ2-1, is GAGVSQSPSNKVTEKGKDVELRCDPISGHTALYWYRQSLGQGLEFLIYFQGNSAPDKSGLPSDRFSAERTGGSVSTLTIQRTQQEDSAVYLCASSSQGGNNEQFFGPGTRLTVL.

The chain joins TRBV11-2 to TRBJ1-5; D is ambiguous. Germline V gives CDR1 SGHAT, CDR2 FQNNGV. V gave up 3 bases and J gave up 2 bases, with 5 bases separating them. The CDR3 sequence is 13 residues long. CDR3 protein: CASSFQGNQPQHF. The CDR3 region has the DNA TGTGCCAGCAGCTTCCAAGGCAATCAGCCCCAGCATTTT. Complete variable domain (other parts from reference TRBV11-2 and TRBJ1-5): EAGVAQSPRYKIIEKRQSVAFWCNPISGHATLYWYQQILGQGPKLLIQFQNNGVVDDSQLPKDRFSAERLKGVDSTLKIQPAKLEDSAVYLCASSFQGNQPQHFGDGTRLSIL.

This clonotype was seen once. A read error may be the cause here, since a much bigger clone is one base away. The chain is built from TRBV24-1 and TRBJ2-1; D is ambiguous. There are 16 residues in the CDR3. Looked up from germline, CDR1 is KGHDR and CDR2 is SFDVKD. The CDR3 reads CATSDPDSPSYKEQFF. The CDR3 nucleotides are TGTGCCACCAGTGACCCCGATTCTCCTTCCTACAAAGAGCAGTTCTTC.

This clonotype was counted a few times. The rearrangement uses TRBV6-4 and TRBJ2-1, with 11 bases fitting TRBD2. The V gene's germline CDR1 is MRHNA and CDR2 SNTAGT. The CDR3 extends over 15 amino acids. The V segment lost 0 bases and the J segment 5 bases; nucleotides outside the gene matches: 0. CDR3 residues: CASSDSTSGDNEQFF. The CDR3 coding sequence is TGTGCCAGCAGTGACTCGACTAGCGGGGACAATGAGCAGTTCTTC.